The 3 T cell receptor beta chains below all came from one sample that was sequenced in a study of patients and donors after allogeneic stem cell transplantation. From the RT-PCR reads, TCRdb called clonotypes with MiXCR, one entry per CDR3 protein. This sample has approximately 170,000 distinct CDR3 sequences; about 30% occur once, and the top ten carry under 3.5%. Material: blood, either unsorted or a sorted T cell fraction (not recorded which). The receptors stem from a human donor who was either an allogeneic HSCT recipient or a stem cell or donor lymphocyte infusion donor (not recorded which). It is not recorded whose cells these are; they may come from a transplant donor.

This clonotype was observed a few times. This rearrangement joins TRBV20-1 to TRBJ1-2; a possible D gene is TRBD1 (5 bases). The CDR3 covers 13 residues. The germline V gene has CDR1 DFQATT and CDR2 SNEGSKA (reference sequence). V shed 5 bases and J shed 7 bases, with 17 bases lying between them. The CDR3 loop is CSAEEDQGFGYTF. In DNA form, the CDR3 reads TGCAGTGCTGAGGAGGACCAGGGCTTTGGCTACACCTTC.

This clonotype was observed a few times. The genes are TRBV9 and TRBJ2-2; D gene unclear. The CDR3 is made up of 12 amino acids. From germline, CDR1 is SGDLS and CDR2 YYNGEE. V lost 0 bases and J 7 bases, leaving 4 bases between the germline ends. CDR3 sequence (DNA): TGTGCCAGCAGCGTAGTTGGCGGGGAGCTGTTTTTT. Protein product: CASSVVGGELFF.

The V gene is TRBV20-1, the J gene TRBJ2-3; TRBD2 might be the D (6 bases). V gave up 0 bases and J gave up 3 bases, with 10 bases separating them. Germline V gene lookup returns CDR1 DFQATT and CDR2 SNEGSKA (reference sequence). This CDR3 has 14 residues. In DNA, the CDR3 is TGCAGTGCTAGAGATTCCAGCGGGACAGATACGCAGTATTTT. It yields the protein CSARDSSGTDTQYF.